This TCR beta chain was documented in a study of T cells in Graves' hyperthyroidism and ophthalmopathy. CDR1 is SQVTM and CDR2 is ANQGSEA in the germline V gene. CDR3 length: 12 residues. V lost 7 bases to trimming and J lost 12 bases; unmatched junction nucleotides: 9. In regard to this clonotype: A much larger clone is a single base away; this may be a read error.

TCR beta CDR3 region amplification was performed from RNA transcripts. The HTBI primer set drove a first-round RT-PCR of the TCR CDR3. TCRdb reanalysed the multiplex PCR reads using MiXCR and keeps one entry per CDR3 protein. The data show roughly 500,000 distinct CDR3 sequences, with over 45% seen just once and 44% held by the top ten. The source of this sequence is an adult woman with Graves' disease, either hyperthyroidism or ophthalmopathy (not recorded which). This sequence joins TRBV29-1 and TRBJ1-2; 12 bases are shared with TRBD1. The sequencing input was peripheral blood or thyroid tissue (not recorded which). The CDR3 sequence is CSAGDRGRGHTF. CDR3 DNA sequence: TGCAGCGCCGGGGACAGGGGGCGCGGCCACACCTTC.